This TCR beta chain was recorded in a study of CD8+CD57+ T cells in acquired aplastic anemia. Study conclusions and caveats: Controls did not differ significantly from patients in CD8+ Simpson's diversity.

According to the study, genomic DNA was the template for TCR beta VDJ and CDR3 profiling. MiXCR, applied by TCRdb to the reads, yields one record per CDR3 protein. The sample has 150,000 to 200,000 distinct CDR3 sequences, roughly half seen once. A few counts support this clonotype. Its antigen is currently unknown. The sequence was obtained from a human donor in good health. Sequenced: sorted CD4+, CD8+, or CD8+CD57+ T cells (not recorded which) from PBMCs.

The CDR3 loop reads CASSNQRDTENTEAFF. Written as DNA, the CDR3 is TGTGCCAGCAGCAACCAGCGGGACACAGAGAACACTGAAGCTTTCTTT. The chain couples TRBV6-1 to TRBJ1-1, with D maybe TRBD1 (6 bases). This CDR3 region has 16 residues. V was shortened by 6 bases and J by 1 base, with 18 bases between the two germline ends. Germline values: CDR1 MNHNS, CDR2 SASEGT.